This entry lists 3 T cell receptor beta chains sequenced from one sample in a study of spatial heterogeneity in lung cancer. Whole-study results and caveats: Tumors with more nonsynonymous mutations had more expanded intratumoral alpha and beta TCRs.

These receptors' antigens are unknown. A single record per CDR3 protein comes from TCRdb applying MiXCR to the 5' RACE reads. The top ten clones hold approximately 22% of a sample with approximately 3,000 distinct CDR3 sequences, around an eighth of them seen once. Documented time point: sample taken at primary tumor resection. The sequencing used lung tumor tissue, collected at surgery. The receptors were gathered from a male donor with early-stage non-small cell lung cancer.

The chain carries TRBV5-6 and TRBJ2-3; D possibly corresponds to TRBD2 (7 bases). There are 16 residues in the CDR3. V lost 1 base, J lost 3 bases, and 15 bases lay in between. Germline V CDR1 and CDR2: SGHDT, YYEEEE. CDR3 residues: CASSLRGGQKTDTQYF. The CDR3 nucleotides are TGTGCCAGCAGCTTGCGCGGGGGCCAAAAAACAGATACGCAGTATTTT.

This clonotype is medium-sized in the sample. The chain's CDR3 is CASSPLDSYHSYEQYF. The CDR3 DNA is TGTGCCAGCAGTCCCCTCGACAGTTATCATAGCTACGAGCAGTACTTC. The chain recombines TRBV28 with TRBJ2-7, with D possibly being TRBD1 (5 bases). Deletions cut 5 bases from V and 3 bases from J, with 20 bases between. The CDR3 has 16 amino acids. Per the germline V gene, CDR1 is MDHEN and CDR2 is SYDVKM.

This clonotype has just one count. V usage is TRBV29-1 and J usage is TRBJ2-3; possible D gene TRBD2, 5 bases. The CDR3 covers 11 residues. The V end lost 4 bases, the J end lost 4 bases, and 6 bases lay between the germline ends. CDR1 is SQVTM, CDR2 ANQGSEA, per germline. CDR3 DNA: TGCAGCGTTGGGACTGCAGATACGCAGTATTTT. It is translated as CSVGTADTQYF.